This T cell receptor (beta chain) was obtained from a study of T-cell memory formation after mild COVID-19. Study-wide context: TCR clusters were mostly confined to one donor each.

Study-wide results and caveats: CD4+ contracting clones lay mainly in CM and EM, CD8+ ones in EMRA. Several responding clones turned up in pre-infection memory, indicating that cross-reactive memory may have taken part.

V was trimmed by 6 bases and J by 0 bases, leaving 12 bases between them. This CDR3 region has 16 residues. Germline assignment: CDR1 MGHDK and CDR2 SYGVNS. Libraries for TCRalpha and TCRbeta carried sample barcodes and unique molecular identifiers via 5'RACE. TCRdb re-analysed the 5' RACE reads in MiXCR, keeping a single row per CDR3 protein. There are about 450,000 distinct CDR3 sequences in the sample; roughly a quarter occur only once, and less than 15% lies in the top ten. As regards this clonotype: Its antigen remains unidentified.

Sample: PBMCs or a T cell subset sorted from them (not recorded which). The chain uses TRBV25-1 and TRBJ2-6; the D gene is possibly TRBD1 (5 bases). The sequence was collected from an adult woman who had mild COVID-19 (a few samples of this study predate the infection). Cell type and time point are not known. The CDR3 reads CASRETGHSGANVLTF. CDR3 nucleotide sequence: TGTGCCAGCAGGGAAACAGGCCACTCTGGGGCCAACGTCCTGACTTTC.